One sample yielded the 18 T cell receptor beta chains listed below, sequenced in a study of control samples from healthy donors and cancer patients. Sequencing was performed with immunoSEQ multiplex PCR; in TCRdb, only in-frame clones are kept and a portion is missing. The sample contains tens of thousands of clones, 75% to 85% of which appear only once. Sequencing used blood. The receptors stem from a man aged 40-49 years in good health.

The chain uses TRBV6-2 or TRBV6-3 and TRBJ1-5; 7 bases agree with TRBD1. The germline gives CDR1 MNHEY, CDR2 SVGEGT. Losses at the gene ends were 4 bases for V and 6 bases for J; bases not matched to a gene: 12. This CDR3 contains 16 residues. This CDR3 is CASSLGAGTGVQPQHF. CDR3 in DNA: TGTGCCAGCAGTTTGGGTGCCGGAACAGGGGTTCAGCCCCAGCATTTT.

The chain has TRBV9 and TRBJ1-1; a possible D gene is TRBD1 (5 bases). Trimming removed 4 bases from V and 1 base from J, with 11 bases in between. CDR3 length: 14 residues. The V gene's germline CDR1 is SGDLS and CDR2 YYNGEE. CDR3 loop: CASSRQLENTEAFF. In DNA form, the CDR3 reads TGTGCCAGCAGCCGACAGCTAGAGAACACTGAAGCTTTCTTT.

This clone was seen more than once but under ten times. The gene calls are TRBV5-6 and TRBJ2-2, with D perhaps TRBD1 (5 bases). V lost 0 bases, J lost 5 bases, and 11 bases lay in between. The CDR3 runs 15 residues. Germline-derived CDR1 and CDR2 are SGHDT and YYEEEE. This CDR3 is CASSLAVRATGELFF. As DNA, the CDR3 is TGTGCCAGCAGCTTGGCCGTCAGGGCGACCGGGGAGCTGTTTTTT.

V gene TRBV6-2 or TRBV6-3 combines with J gene TRBJ2-7, with no clear D. V lost 5 bases and J lost 0, with 23 bases in between. The germline V gene has CDR1 MNHEY and CDR2 SVGEGT. CDR3 length: 18 residues. The DNA of the CDR3 is TGTGCCAGCAGTGACTTACGGGTGGATCGAAGAAGCTCCTACGAGCAGTACTTC. Its protein is CASSDLRVDRRSSYEQYF.

The gene calls are TRBV5-1 and TRBJ1-5; D unclear. With 0 bases removed from V and 5 bases from J, the gap between germline ends came to 18 bases. Looked up from germline, CDR1 is SGHRS and CDR2 is YFSETQ. This CDR3 has 17 residues. The CDR3 loop reads CASSLVPALAGDQPQHF. The CDR3 DNA sequence: TGCGCCAGCAGCTTGGTGCCCGCTCTAGCAGGTGATCAGCCCCAGCATTTT. Filled out from reference TRBV5-1 and TRBJ1-5, the complete variable domain reads KAGVTQTPRYLIKTRGQQVTLSCSPISGHRSVSWYQQTPGQGLQFLFEYFSETQRNKGNFPGRFSGRQFSNSRSEMNVSTLELGDSALYLCASSLVPALAGDQPQHFGDGTRLSIL.

The chain uses TRBV9 and TRBJ2-7, with TRBD2 identical over 7 bases. The CDR3 length is 15 residues. Germline CDR1 SGDLS, CDR2 YYNGEE. The junction had 3 bases not matched to a gene; V was cut back by 0 bases and J by 0 bases. The CDR3 region has the DNA TGTGCCAGCAGCGTAGAAAGCGGGGTCTCCTACGAGCAGTACTTC. Encoded protein: CASSVESGVSYEQYF. Full variable domain (outside the CDR3, taken from reference TRBV9 and TRBJ2-7): DSGVTQTPKHLITATGQRVTLRCSPRSGDLSVYWYQQSLDQGLQFLIQYYNGEERAKGNILERFSAQQFPDLHSELNLSSLELGDSALYFCASSVESGVSYEQYFGPGTRLTVT.

The rearrangement uses TRBV30 and TRBJ2-1, with no clear D. Germline V lookup: CDR1 GTSNPN, CDR2 SVGIG (reference sequence). The CDR3 length is 14 residues. V was cut by 8 bases and J by 4 bases, with 18 bases left in between. The CDR3 bases are TGTGCCCGAAGACACCGGCTCGATTACAATGAGCAGTTCTTC. This sequence encodes CARRHRLDYNEQFF. The variable domain in full, completed from reference TRBV30 and TRBJ2-1, reads SQTIHQWPATLVQPVGSPLSLECTVEGTSNPNLYWYRQAAGRGLQLLFYSVGIGQISSEVPQNLSASRPQDRQFILSSKKLLLSDSGFYLCARRHRLDYNEQFFGPGTRLTVL.

The rearrangement links TRBV5-1 to TRBJ2-1; D assignment may be TRBD1 or TRBD2 (7 bases each). Trimming stripped 3 bases from V and 5 bases from J, with 18 bases between. Per germline, CDR1 SGHRS and CDR2 YFSETQ. The CDR3 runs to 16 residues. CDR3 sequence (DNA): TGCGCCAGCAGCTCCCTGGGAGGGGGCCTGAACAATGAGCAGTTCTTC. Its protein product is CASSSLGGGLNNEQFF.

The chain has TRBV21-1 and TRBJ2-1; the D call TRBD2 from the table was never checked on the DNA. TRBV21-1 is recorded as a pseudogene. The CDR3 is 17 residues long. The CDR3 sequence: CASSVRLAGGTYNEQFF. The CDR3 region has the DNA TGTGCCAGCAGCGTCAGACTAGCGGGAGGTACCTACAATGAGCAGTTCTTC.

V and J are TRBV7-2 and TRBJ1-5; D uncertain. This CDR3 contains 13 residues. V was clipped by 6 bases and J by 0 bases, with 6 bases between them. Germline V lookup: CDR1 SGHTA, CDR2 FQGNSA. The CDR3 region is CASRGDSNQPQHF. CDR3 DNA: TGTGCCAGCAGGGGAGATAGCAATCAGCCCCAGCATTTT. Filled out from reference TRBV7-2 and TRBJ1-5, the complete variable domain reads GAGVSQSPSNKVTEKGKDVELRCDPISGHTALYWYRQSLGQGLEFLIYFQGNSAPDKSGLPSDRFSAERTGGSVSTLTIQRTQQEDSAVYLCASRGDSNQPQHFGDGTRLSIL.

This clone was seen more than once but under ten times. The chain is built from TRBV20-1 and TRBJ1-2; the D is unclear. The CDR3 is 10 amino acids. Trimming removed 5 bases from V and 6 bases from J, with 7 bases in between. Germline values: CDR1 DFQATT, CDR2 SNEGSKA (reference sequence). CDR3 amino acids: CSALQNGYTF. DNA of the CDR3: TGCAGTGCTCTCCAGAATGGCTACACCTTC.

V and J are TRBV12-3 or TRBV12-4 and TRBJ1-1; D gene uncertain. V lost 4 bases and J lost 5, with 11 bases in between. The CDR3 extends over 13 amino acids. The CDR3 DNA reads TGTGCCAGCAGTTATGCGTCTCGGACTGAAGCTTTCTTT. It codes for CASSYASRTEAFF.

As regards this clone: One end of the junction does not line up with germline, which may come from a read error. V and J are TRBV6-4 and TRBJ2-1; D tentatively reads TRBD1 or TRBD2 (6 bases each). The germline V gene has CDR1 MRHNA and CDR2 SNTAGT. The CDR3 is made up of 15 amino acids. CDR3 in DNA: TGTGCCAGCAGTGTAGAGGGGGGCTCCTACGATGAGCAGTTCTTC. Residues: CASSVEGGSYDEQFF.

CDR3 bases: TGCGCCAGCAGCTTGGTACAGTCAACCTACGAGCAGTACTTC. The encoded protein is CASSLVQSTYEQYF. The V call is TRBV5-1, the J call TRBJ2-7, with no clear D. The CDR3 runs 14 residues. Trimming pared 0 bases from V and 2 bases from J, leaving 9 bases between. CDR1 SGHRS and CDR2 YFSETQ come from the germline V gene.

This clone was recorded once. This rearrangement joins TRBV10-3 to TRBJ1-1; D gene unclear. The CDR3 is made up of 11 amino acids. The germline gives CDR1 ENHRY, CDR2 SYGVKD. Deletions cut 2 bases from V and 8 bases from J, with 6 bases between. The CDR3, as DNA: TGTGCCATCAGTGAGGGCACAGAAGCTTTCTTT. Protein sequence: CAISEGTEAFF.

The V gene is TRBV5-4, the J gene TRBJ2-5; possible D gene TRBD1, 7 bases. Per the germline V gene, CDR1 is SGHNT and CDR2 is YYREEE (reference sequence). The CDR3 is 14 residues long. With 0 bases removed from V and 5 bases from J, the gap between germline ends came to 11 bases. The CDR3: CASSLDPGGETQYF. CDR3 nucleotides: TGTGCCAGCAGCTTGGATCCAGGGGGGGAGACCCAGTACTTC. Full variable domain (outside the CDR3, taken from reference TRBV5-4 and TRBJ2-5): ETGVTQSPTHLIKTRGQQVTLRCSSQSGHNTVSWYQQALGQGPQFIFQYYREEENGRGNFPPRFSGLQFPNYSSELNVNALELDDSALYLCASSLDPGGETQYFGPGTRLLVL.

V and J are TRBV9 and TRBJ2-1, with D perhaps being TRBD1 or TRBD2 (5 bases each). CDR3 size: 14 residues. The germline V gene encodes CDR1 SGDLS and CDR2 YYNGEE. Trimming shortened V by 3 bases and J by 1 base, and 8 bases separated the two germline ends. The chain's CDR3 is CASSEGRSYNEQFF. As DNA, the CDR3 is TGTGCCAGCAGCGAGGGACGGTCCTACAATGAGCAGTTCTTC.

The rearrangement links TRBV7-6 to TRBJ2-1, with D possibly TRBD2 on 5 matching bases. This CDR3 spans 15 amino acids. The V and J ends lost 5 bases and 4 bases respectively, with 15 bases between them. CDR1 is SGHVS and CDR2 is FNYEAQ in the germline V gene. The DNA for the CDR3 is TGTGCCAGCAGCCCCAACGGAGGCCAGTACAATGAGCAGTTCTTC. Protein sequence: CASSPNGGQYNEQFF.